The 32 T cell receptor beta chains below were found in one sample sequenced in a study of blood T cell repertoires in COVID-19 (TCRdb year 2020). Receptor libraries were prepared by the immunoSEQ multiplex PCR assay. TCRdb mirrors the immuneACCESS table, restricted to in-frame sequences. Some clones are absent from its copies; in checked studies, under half trace to an unresolved V gene, and the reason for the others is unknown. Recorded for this sample are some 130,000 clones; more than 75% of them occurred a single time. Of the sample, 9.5% to 12% is held by the ten largest clones. The specimen was peripheral blood. The source of these receptors is a man aged 60 to 69 who had recovered from COVID-19.

This chain links TRBV25-1 with TRBJ1-1, with TRBD1 identical over 9 bases. The CDR3 spans 13 residues. CDR1 is MGHDK and CDR2 is SYGVNS in the germline V gene. V was pared by 4 bases and J by 5 bases, with 2 bases of the junction left unmatched. The CDR3 is CASSGTGVTEAFF. As DNA, the CDR3 is TGTGCCAGCAGTGGGACAGGGGTGACTGAAGCTTTCTTT.

The chain recombines TRBV5-4 with TRBJ1-4; 11 nucleotides agree with TRBD1. V trimming: 4 bases; J trimming: 11 bases; junction bases outside the gene matches: 7. The CDR3 consists of 14 residues. Germline V gives CDR1 SGHNT, CDR2 YYREEE (reference sequence). CDR3 in amino acids: CASSAGQGARKLFF. The CDR3 DNA is TGTGCCAGCAGCGCCGGACAGGGGGCAAGGAAACTGTTTTTT.

This chain connects TRBV11-2 to TRBJ2-1; D call uncertain. This CDR3 spans 15 amino acids. The germline V gene has CDR1 SGHAT and CDR2 FQNNGV. Trimming stripped 3 bases from V and 8 bases from J, with 17 bases between. CDR3 in DNA: TGTGCCAGCAGCTTGATGTTTAGTGTTAGTGATGAGCAGTTCTTC. Its translation: CASSLMFSVSDEQFF.

The chain recombines TRBV14 with TRBJ1-1, with D possibly TRBD1 on 6 matching bases. Per germline, CDR1 SGHDN and CDR2 FVKESK. The CDR3 runs 13 residues. V lost 5 bases and J lost 0, with 7 bases in between. The CDR3 nucleotides are TGTGCCAGCAGCTGGACAGTGAACACTGAAGCTTTCTTT. This translates into CASSWTVNTEAFF.

The sample holds many counts of this clone. The V and J genes are TRBV7-2 and TRBJ2-1; 12 nucleotides match TRBD2. The V segment lost 0 bases and the J segment 9 bases; nucleotides outside the gene matches: 6. The CDR3 is made up of 16 amino acids. Germline CDR1 SGHTA, CDR2 FQGNSA. DNA of the CDR3: TGTGCCAGCAGCTTAGCCTCGACTAGCGGGAGTTCTGAGCAGTTCTTC. Its protein is CASSLASTSGSSEQFF.

The CDR3 DNA sequence: TGTGCCAGCTCAACTTTATCAACCGGGAGCAATCAGCCCCAGCATTTT. It yields the protein CASSTLSTGSNQPQHF. V is TRBV18 and J is TRBJ1-5; D is ambiguous. The CDR3 is made up of 16 amino acids. V was cut by 5 bases and J by 1 base, with 15 bases left in between. Per germline, CDR1 KGHSH and CDR2 LQKENI. Complete variable domain (other parts from reference TRBV18 and TRBJ1-5): NAGVMQNPRHLVRRRGQEARLRCSPMKGHSHVYWYRQLPEEGLKFMVYLQKENIIDESGMPKERFSAEFPKEGPSILRIQQVVRGDSAAYFCASSTLSTGSNQPQHFGDGTRLSIL.

There are a few counts of this clone. The V call is TRBV4-2, the J call TRBJ1-5, with D hard to call. With 2 bases removed from V and 4 bases from J, the gap between germline ends came to 3 bases. CDR1 is LGHNA and CDR2 is YNFKEQ in the germline V gene. CDR3 length equals 12 residues. The CDR3 nucleotides read TGTGCCAGCAGCCAACCTAATCAGCCCCAGCATTTT. It is translated as CASSQPNQPQHF.

CDR3 region: CATSEGNGPGREKLFF. CDR3 DNA: TGTGCCACCAGTGAAGGGAATGGCCCGGGGAGGGAAAAACTGTTTTTT. The J gene is TRBJ1-4, the V gene TRBV24-1; D is unclear. V was shortened by 4 bases and J by 8 bases, with 19 bases between the two germline ends. The CDR3 sequence is 16 residues long. CDR1 is KGHDR, CDR2 SFDVKD, per germline.

The chain couples TRBV19 to TRBJ2-5, with 8 bases fitting TRBD1. The germline V gene encodes CDR1 LNHDA and CDR2 SQIVND (reference sequence). V shed 4 bases and J 4 bases; nucleotides not matched to a gene: 5. The CDR3 spans 14 residues. Written as DNA, the CDR3 is TGTGCCAGTAGTAAGGGCAGGGGGCTAGAGACCCAGTACTTC. It is translated as CASSKGRGLETQYF.

This chain connects TRBV14 to TRBJ1-4; D gene unclear. The V end was cut by 1 base, the J end by 5 bases, with 14 bases between. The CDR3 loop spans 16 amino acids. The germline V gene has CDR1 SGHDN and CDR2 FVKESK. The CDR3 DNA follows: TGTGCCAGCAGCCAAGTGTCCGGACTGAGAAATGAAAAACTGTTTTTT. Its translation: CASSQVSGLRNEKLFF.

CDR3 DNA sequence: TGTGCCAGCAGCCACCGGCGGGACTTCCGGACAGATACGCAGTATTTT. Translation gives CASSHRRDFRTDTQYF. This chain connects TRBV3-1 (or the pseudogene TRBV3-2) to TRBJ2-3; TRBD2 might be the D (6 bases). This CDR3 comprises 16 residues. Trimming shortened V by 3 bases and J by 3 bases, and 16 bases separated the two germline ends. Germline loops: CDR1 LGHDT, CDR2 YNNKEL (reference sequence).

The rearrangement joins TRBV4-2 to TRBJ1-2; no clear D gene. The CDR3 consists of 14 residues. The germline V and J ends were trimmed by 0 bases and 0 bases, with 5 bases remaining between them. CDR1 is LGHNA and CDR2 is YNFKEQ in the germline V gene. CDR3 region: CASSQDPANYGYTF. CDR3 bases: TGTGCCAGCAGCCAAGACCCAGCTAACTATGGCTACACCTTC.

The chain recombines TRBV19 with TRBJ2-7; perhaps TRBD2 as D (5 bases). The germline gives CDR1 LNHDA, CDR2 SQIVND (reference sequence). This CDR3 spans 15 amino acids. V was shortened by 3 bases and J by 1 base, with 13 bases between the two germline ends. In nucleotides, the CDR3 is TGTGCCAGTAGTATGTCCCGATCGGGGTCCTACGAGCAGTACTTC. Translating gives CASSMSRSGSYEQYF. Complete variable domain (other parts from reference TRBV19 and TRBJ2-7): DGGITQSPKYLFRKEGQNVTLSCEQNLNHDAMYWYRQDPGQGLRLIYYSQIVNDFQKGDIAEGYSVSREKKESFPLTVTSAQKNPTAFYLCASSMSRSGSYEQYFGPGTRLTVT.

The chain carries TRBV24-1 and TRBJ1-2; TRBD1 matches at 7 bases. The V segment lost 3 bases and the J segment 2 bases; nucleotides outside the gene matches: 5. This CDR3 is 15 amino acids long. CDR1 is KGHDR and CDR2 is SFDVKD in the germline V gene. This CDR3 reads CATSDTTGQNYGYTF. DNA for the CDR3: TGTGCCACCAGTGATACAACGGGACAGAACTATGGCTACACCTTC.

The chain employs TRBV16 and TRBJ1-2; 9 nucleotides align to TRBD1. The germline CDR1 and CDR2 sequences are KGHSY and FQNENV. The CDR3 is 16 residues long. V lost 2 bases, J lost 0 bases, and 4 bases stayed unmatched. CDR3 sequence: CASSQPGQGPNYGYTF. CDR3 DNA sequence: TGTGCCAGCAGCCAACCGGGACAGGGTCCTAACTATGGCTACACCTTC.

V and J are TRBV18 and TRBJ1-4; D remains ambiguous. V dropped 2 bases and J dropped 2 bases, with 6 bases sitting between them. Germline assignment: CDR1 KGHSH and CDR2 LQKENI. This CDR3 region has 14 residues. This CDR3 reads CASSPVATNEKLFF. CDR3 coding DNA: TGTGCCAGCTCACCAGTAGCGACTAATGAAAAACTGTTTTTT.

The chain is built from TRBV6-5 and TRBJ2-1, with a tentative D call TRBD2 (6 bases). V was pared by 0 bases and J by 8 bases, with 11 bases between. Germline V gene lookup returns CDR1 MNHEY and CDR2 SVGAGI. The CDR3 has 14 amino acids. As DNA, the CDR3 is TGTGCCAGCAGTTACTCCCCGGGAGCTTATGAGCAGTTCTTC. Amino acid sequence: CASSYSPGAYEQFF.

In this sample, this clone turned up a few times. The rearrangement uses TRBV12-3 or TRBV12-4 and TRBJ1-3, with D hard to call. This CDR3 comprises 13 residues. The germline V and J ends were trimmed by 3 bases and 7 bases, with 10 bases remaining between them. DNA of the CDR3: TGTGCCAGCAGTTTTGTAGGGAGGAACACCATATATTTT. Amino acid sequence: CASSFVGRNTIYF.

This sequence joins TRBV18 and TRBJ1-2, with D perhaps TRBD1 (5 bases). Trimming cost V 6 bases and J 6 bases, with 17 bases left between them. Germline values: CDR1 KGHSH, CDR2 LQKENI. The CDR3 consists of 14 residues. The DNA of the CDR3 is TGTGCCAGCTCCCAACAGGAACAACTTAATGGCTACACCTTC. The encoded protein is CASSQQEQLNGYTF.

V usage is TRBV28 and J usage is TRBJ2-3, with 11 bases that match TRBD2. The ends lost 6 bases at V and 4 bases at J; junction bases unmatched: 3. Germline CDR1 and CDR2: MDHEN and SYDVKM. The CDR3 extends over 14 amino acids. CDR3 nucleotides: TGTGCCAGCAGAACTAGCGGGAGCTCAGATACGCAGTATTTT. Its translation is CASRTSGSSDTQYF.

The chain combines TRBV3-1 (or the pseudogene TRBV3-2) with TRBJ2-7, with D possibly being TRBD1 (5 bases). This CDR3 has 15 residues. Deletions cut 4 bases from V and 3 bases from J, with 16 bases between. Germline CDR1 is LGHDT and CDR2 is YNNKEL (reference sequence). This chain's CDR3 is CASSPHTAGFYEQYF. CDR3 DNA sequence: TGTGCCAGCAGCCCCCACACAGCAGGGTTCTACGAGCAGTACTTC.

CDR3 protein: CASSQEVQDYSNQPQHF. The CDR3 DNA reads as TGCGCCAGCAGCCAAGAAGTCCAGGACTATAGCAATCAGCCCCAGCATTTT. This chain connects TRBV4-1 to TRBJ1-5, with no clear D. Germline loops: CDR1 MGHRA, CDR2 YSYEKL. Trimming left V 0 bases short and J 0 bases short, with 12 bases between. The CDR3 is made up of 17 amino acids.

This clone was counted ten times or more. The genes are TRBV29-1 and TRBJ2-1; 9 bases line up with TRBD1. J lost 8 bases, V lost 3 bases, and 5 bases had no gene match. This CDR3 has 13 amino acids. Germline values: CDR1 SQVTM, CDR2 ANQGSEA. The CDR3 nucleotides are TGCAGCGTTGAGGGGACAGGGCTCTATGAGCAGTTCTTC. Protein product: CSVEGTGLYEQFF.

This chain links TRBV7-9 with TRBJ1-1; maybe TRBD1 (6 bases). V lost 5 bases and J lost 0, with 10 bases in between. Germline V gives CDR1 SEHNR, CDR2 FQNEAQ (reference sequence). CDR3 length: 14 amino acids. The CDR3 nucleotides are TGTGCCAGCAGCCCTCGGACAGTGAACACTGAAGCTTTCTTT. Encoded protein: CASSPRTVNTEAFF.

This rearrangement joins TRBV28 to TRBJ2-3; 10 bases are shared with TRBD1. The CDR3 has 13 amino acids. J was trimmed by 11 bases and V by 4 bases; bases with no gene match: 6. Germline V lookup: CDR1 MDHEN, CDR2 SYDVKM. DNA of the CDR3: TGTGCCAGCAGTTACGGGACAGGGGCCGTGCAGTATTTT. Protein sequence: CASSYGTGAVQYF.

CDR3 loop: CASSRQTGRSYEQYF. As DNA, the CDR3 is TGTGCCAGCAGCCGACAGACCGGGAGGTCCTACGAGCAGTACTTC. The J gene is TRBJ2-7, the V gene TRBV28; 7 bases are shared with TRBD2. CDR3 length: 15 residues. Looked up from germline, CDR1 is MDHEN and CDR2 is SYDVKM. After removal of 6 bases from V and 1 base from J, the junction contained 9 bases not matched to a gene.

This clone was detected only a few times. The rearrangement links TRBV6-6 to TRBJ1-1; TRBD1 might be the D (6 bases). V was pared by 7 bases and J by 1 base, with 13 bases between. The CDR3 contains 14 residues. Germline V gene lookup returns CDR1 MNHNY and CDR2 SVGAGI (reference sequence). The chain's CDR3 is CASTVRQENTEAFF. In DNA form, the CDR3 reads TGTGCCAGCACCGTCCGACAGGAGAACACTGAAGCTTTCTTT.

V usage is TRBV29-1 and J usage is TRBJ1-4, with TRBD1 identical over 7 bases. The CDR3 contains 13 residues. Germline values: CDR1 SQVTM, CDR2 ANQGSEA. Unmatched junction bases numbered 5, after V lost 7 bases and J lost 3 bases. In nucleotides, the CDR3 is TGCAGCGCAAAACAGGGGTCTAATGAAAAACTGTTTTTT. Translating gives CSAKQGSNEKLFF.

This chain links TRBV5-1 with TRBJ2-3, with D hard to call. The CDR3 has 13 residues. Germline V gene sequence: CDR1 SGHRS, CDR2 YFSETQ. Deletions cut 0 bases from V and 10 bases from J, with 12 bases between. The CDR3 DNA reads as TGCGCCAGCAGCTTGGCCGGCCCTGAGGCGCAGTATTTT. Protein: CASSLAGPEAQYF.

The rearrangement links TRBV19 to TRBJ2-7, with 11 bases identical to TRBD1. V shed 4 bases and J 8 bases; nucleotides not matched to a gene: 10. Germline-derived CDR1 and CDR2 are LNHDA and SQIVND (reference sequence). The CDR3 length is 15 residues. Written as DNA, the CDR3 is TGTGCCAGTAGTACGACAGGGGGACAGGGGGTCCAGCAGTACTTC. The encoded protein is CASSTTGGQGVQQYF.

The chain uses TRBV5-4 and TRBJ2-7; 10 nucleotides line up with TRBD2. The J segment lost 3 bases and the V segment lost 2 bases, leaving 2 bases of the junction unmatched. Germline V gene data show CDR1 as SGHNT and CDR2 as YYREEE (reference sequence). This CDR3 region has 14 residues. This chain's CDR3 is CASSFSGRNYEQYF. The DNA of the CDR3 is TGTGCCAGCAGCTTTAGCGGGAGGAACTACGAGCAGTACTTC.

This clone was picked up a small number of times. This chain connects TRBV24-1 to TRBJ2-3; 10 nucleotides agree with TRBD2. There are 16 residues in the CDR3. Germline assignment: CDR1 KGHDR and CDR2 SFDVKD. V trimming: 4 bases; J trimming: 4 bases; junction bases outside the gene matches: 7. The CDR3 region is CATSDQREGWADTQYF. CDR3 in DNA: TGTGCCACCAGTGACCAGCGGGAGGGCTGGGCAGATACGCAGTATTTT.